A selection of T cell receptor beta chains follows, all from one sample in a study of blood T cell repertoires in COVID-19. This table comes from immunoSEQ multiplex PCR, and its TCRdb copy is limited to in-frame clones, with some not included. Found here are 50,000 to 65,000 clones, around 83% of them singletons; the top ten hold roughly 6.3%. The source material was peripheral blood. The receptors shown here come from a human donor in a cohort sampled during active COVID-19. The CDR3 runs from the conserved cysteine through the conserved F or W. The order of the fields is V gene, J gene, CDR3 protein.

>TRBV7-9|TRBJ1-5
CASSSGGLSNQPQHF
>TRBV5-1|TRBJ1-2
CASSRRGGGLTYGYTF
>TRBV2|TRBJ2-3
CASRKLSTDTQYF
>TRBV4-1|TRBJ1-2
CASSPGLGQYTNYGYTF
>TRBV6-1|TRBJ1-2
CASSEKGGQVYGYTF
>TRBV19|TRBJ1-1
CAVHRGRNTEAFF
>TRBV19|TRBJ2-1
CASSIPGLYSYNEQFF
>TRBV7-8|TRBJ2-1
CASSLHNEQFF
>TRBV19|TRBJ2-7
CASSILDRPYEQYF
>TRBV7-9|TRBJ1-1
CASHPGQGVPEAFF
>TRBV18|TRBJ2-5
CASSPPSSRLTQYF
>TRBV18|TRBJ2-7
CASSPRGGQGSYEQYF
>TRBV5-1|TRBJ2-1
CASSLASGSSYNEQFF
>TRBV19|TRBJ2-3
CASSRRGRSGGDTQYF
>TRBV5-1|TRBJ1-1
CASSLAGQGTTEAFF
>TRBV5-6|TRBJ2-3
CASSPLAGGPTTDTQYF
>TRBV2|TRBJ1-6
CASSEGRVNSPLHF
>TRBV18|TRBJ1-4
CASSLVQGNEKLFF
>TRBV10-1|TRBJ2-1
CASSESGTGLNEQFF